The sequence of this T cell receptor (beta chain) was determined in a study of cytomegalovirus exposure and HLA in healthy donors. The study's findings and limits: Several V segments, TRBV6-2 and TRBV6-3 among them, could not be told apart and were dropped. Follow-up analysis later connected one missense variant in DCLRE1C with trimming of TCR beta V- and J-genes.

CDR3 length: 12 amino acids. The V and J ends lost 7 bases and 0 bases respectively, with 5 bases between them. Germline V gene lookup returns CDR1 MNHNS and CDR2 SASEGT. The sample holds one count of this clone. Its antigen is unknown. The PCR employed 60 Vbeta primers together with 13 Jbeta primers. Data came from immunoSEQ multiplex PCR; TCRdb stores just in-frame clones and leaves some out. The sample comprises about 140,000 clones, around 80% of which are singletons, and about 3.2% rests with the top ten. This receptor was identified in a man younger than 30 in good health and CMV-seropositive. The chain uses TRBV6-1 and TRBJ2-3; D not certain. Sequencing was done on a sample of PBMCs. The CDR3 DNA reads as TGTGCCAGCACCTATAGCACAGATACGCAGTATTTT. Protein: CASTYSTDTQYF.